The 2 T cell receptor beta chains presented below share a single source sample, sequenced in a study of T cells in Graves' hyperthyroidism and ophthalmopathy. Amplified TCR beta CDR3 regions derived from RNA transcripts. The primer set for the first-round RT-PCR of the TCR CDR3 was HTBI. In TCRdb, the multiplex PCR reads were re-called with MiXCR into one record per CDR3 protein. Of a few hundred thousand distinct CDR3 sequences listed, about 14% are singletons. Sequenced: blood. These receptors originate from a woman aged 25 to 39 with Graves' ophthalmopathy.

V gene TRBV6-2 or TRBV6-3 combines with J gene TRBJ2-7; 9 bases line up with TRBD1. This CDR3 has 13 residues. Looked up from germline, CDR1 is MNHEY and CDR2 is SVGEGT. The V and J ends lost 10 bases and 4 bases, in that order; junction bases with no gene match: 8. CDR3 loop: CANRGQGLYEQYF. The CDR3 region has the DNA TGTGCCAACAGGGGACAGGGTTTGTACGAGCAGTACTTC.

This clonotype showed up many times. This sequence joins TRBV7-9 and TRBJ2-3; D assignment may be TRBD1 or TRBD2 (5 bases each). Germline V gives CDR1 SEHNR, CDR2 FQNEAQ (reference sequence). The CDR3 sequence is 12 residues long. V was clipped by 8 bases and J by 5 bases, with 11 bases between them. The CDR3 is CASGGSVDTQYF. In DNA, the CDR3 is TGTGCCAGCGGGGGTTCGGTAGATACGCAGTATTTT.